This T cell receptor beta chain was documented in a study of T cells in Graves' hyperthyroidism and ophthalmopathy. Overall study context: The initial diagnosis was the point when peripheral blood was collected, ahead of any treatment. The study's findings and limits: Blood held most thyroid clonotypes expanded above 0.001 frequency. Before onset, by a median of approximately 6.2 months, the model predicted ophthalmopathy.

The source material, RNA transcripts, was used to amplify TCR beta CDR3 regions. First-round RT-PCR with HTBI primers amplified the TCR CDR3 region. A single record per CDR3 protein comes from TCRdb applying MiXCR to the multiplex PCR reads. The data contain fewer than 650,000 distinct CDR3 sequences, approximately 15% of them seen just once; the ten biggest clones take up roughly 13%. Exclusion of patients followed from uncontrolled infection, other autoimmune disease, pregnancy or lactation. This clonotype has more than one count but fewer than ten. The antigen remains unidentified. The sequence was collected from a woman aged 40 to 55 with Graves' hyperthyroidism. What was sequenced was blood.

CDR3 nucleotides: TGTGCCACCAGTGATCAGAGGACTAGCGGATCAGCGGGGAATGAGCAGTTCTTC. Translated: CATSDQRTSGSAGNEQFF. The rearrangement links TRBV24-1 to TRBJ2-1; 10 nucleotides align to TRBD2. Germline V CDR1 and CDR2: KGHDR, SFDVKD. This CDR3 region has 18 residues. V was pared by 3 bases and J by 7 bases, with 14 bases of the junction left unmatched.